This T cell receptor beta chain came from a study of technical replicates of blood from several donors. The data were produced by immunoSEQ multiplex PCR, yet TCRdb's version contains in-frame clones alone and is incomplete. There are tens of thousands of clones in the sample; 80% to 95% occur only once, and about 0.4% lies in the top ten. The CDR3 contains 14 residues. The germline CDR1 and CDR2 sequences are MNHEY and SVGAGI. V was pared by 0 bases and J by 6 bases, with 8 bases between. The receptor was derived from a human donor in good health. J is TRBJ1-4 and V is TRBV6-5; D is possibly TRBD1 (6 bases). Sequencing was performed on T cells isolated from PBMCs. The CDR3 region is CASSYSRQDEKLFF. CDR3 in DNA: TGTGCCAGCAGTTACTCTCGACAGGATGAAAAACTGTTTTTT.